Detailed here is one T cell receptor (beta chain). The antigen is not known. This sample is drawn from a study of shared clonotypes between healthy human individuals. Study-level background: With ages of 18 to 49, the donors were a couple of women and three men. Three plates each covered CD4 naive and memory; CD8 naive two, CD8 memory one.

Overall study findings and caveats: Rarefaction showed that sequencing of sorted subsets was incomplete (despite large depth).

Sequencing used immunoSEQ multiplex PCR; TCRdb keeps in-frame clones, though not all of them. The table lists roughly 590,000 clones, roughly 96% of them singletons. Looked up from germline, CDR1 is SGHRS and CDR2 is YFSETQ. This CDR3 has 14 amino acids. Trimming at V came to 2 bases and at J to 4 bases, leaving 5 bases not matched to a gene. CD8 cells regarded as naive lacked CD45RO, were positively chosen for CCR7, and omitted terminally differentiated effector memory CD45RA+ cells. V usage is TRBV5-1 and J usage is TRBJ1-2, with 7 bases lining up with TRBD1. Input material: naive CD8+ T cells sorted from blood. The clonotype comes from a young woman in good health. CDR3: CASSFETGSYGYTF. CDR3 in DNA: TGCGCCAGCAGCTTTGAGACAGGGAGCTATGGCTACACCTTC.